This entry lists 5 T cell receptor beta chains sequenced from one sample in a study of blood T cell repertoires in COVID-19. Measured with immunoSEQ multiplex PCR; TCRdb has only the in-frame clones, and not every one. The sample contains 70,000 to 95,000 clones, roughly 80% of which appear only once. Sequenced input: peripheral blood. The source of these receptors is a middle-aged woman with active or convalescent COVID-19.

This clone was counted a few times. This chain uses TRBV7-3 with TRBJ2-2; TRBD1 is a possible D gene (6 bases). The germline V gene has CDR1 SGHTA and CDR2 FQGTGA. The CDR3 totals 18 residues. V was pared by 5 bases and J by 0 bases, with 19 bases between. CDR3 DNA: TGTGCCAGCAGCCCACGAGGGACACCAAGGGCGAACACCGGGGAGCTGTTTTTT. Translation gives CASSPRGTPRANTGELFF.

The J gene is TRBJ2-7, the V gene TRBV7-3; TRBD2 aligns across 7 bases. The CDR3 runs to 15 residues. V lost 2 bases, J lost 4 bases, and 8 bases stayed unmatched. CDR1 is SGHTA and CDR2 is FQGTGA in the germline V gene. CDR3 DNA: TGTGCCAGCAGCTTAGAGGGAGGGTCCACTTACGAGCAGTACTTC. Translation gives CASSLEGGSTYEQYF.

The chain combines TRBV24-1 with TRBJ1-5, with D perhaps TRBD1 (5 bases). Trimming cost V 3 bases and J 5 bases, with 10 bases left between them. The CDR3 is 14 residues long. The germline CDR1 and CDR2 sequences are KGHDR and SFDVKD. The DNA of the CDR3 is TGTGCCACCAGTGATACAGGAACCCATCAGCCCCAGCATTTT. This sequence encodes CATSDTGTHQPQHF.

The chain links TRBV21-1 to TRBJ1-5; the DNA was not used to check the table's D call, TRBD1. TRBV21-1 is designated a pseudogene. CDR3 length: 15 residues. CDR3: CASTSRGTGNQPQHF. Here the CDR3 DNA reads TGTGCCAGCACCTCGAGGGGGACGGGCAATCAGCCCCAGCATTTT.

The rearrangement uses TRBV7-2 and TRBJ1-4, with TRBD1 matching over 11 bases. Germline values: CDR1 SGHTA, CDR2 FQGNSA. V gave up 5 bases and J gave up 10 bases; unmatched junction bases: 6. This CDR3 comprises 14 residues. CDR3 sequence: CASSPGQGVGKLFF. CDR3 in DNA: TGTGCCAGCAGCCCGGGACAGGGGGTTGGAAAACTGTTTTTT.